A selection of T cell receptor beta chains follows, all from one sample in a study of T cells in Graves' hyperthyroidism and ophthalmopathy. Using its own MiXCR run on the multiplex PCR reads, TCRdb lists one record per CDR3 protein. Among roughly 300,000 distinct CDR3 sequences, around 25% were seen once, and the ten largest hold around 30%. Input material: blood. These receptors all stem from a man aged 40-49 years with Graves' hyperthyroidism that later progressed to Graves' ophthalmopathy. Each CDR3 is given with its conserved first and last residue. The D gene is left open where the match is weak. Rows give clone size only sometimes, using once, few, many, or a class for an expanded clone.

cdr3_aa cdr3_nt v_call clone_size j_call d_call
CASRGRDRVYEQYF TGTGCCAGCAGAGGCCGGGACAGGGTCTACGAGCAGTACTTC TRBV27 - TRBJ2-7 TRBD1
CASSSRVLETQYF TGTGCCAGCAGTTCTAGGGTACTAGAGACCCAGTACTTC TRBV12-3/TRBV12-4 - TRBJ2-5 -
CASSPTGGIDEQYF TGTGCCAGCAGCCCGACGGGCGGGATAGACGAGCAGTACTTC TRBV11-2 many TRBJ2-7 -
CASSPRTSDEETQYF TGTGCCAGCTCACCAAGGACTAGCGACGAAGAGACCCAGTACTTC TRBV18 many TRBJ2-5 TRBD2
CASSLRGAGETQYF TGTGCCAGCAGCCTTCGGGGGGCCGGGGAGACCCAGTACTTC TRBV27 many TRBJ2-5 -
CASREDRTTAYEQYF TGTGCCAGCAGGGAGGACAGGACTACAGCCTACGAGCAGTACTTC TRBV2 - TRBJ2-7 -
CSARDGLGVYDLSEQYF TGCAGTGCTAGAGATGGTCTCGGGGTATATGATTTAAGCGAGCAGTACTTC TRBV20-1 many TRBJ2-7 -
CARTTYRAKDLGTEAFF TGTGCCAGGACTACGTACAGGGCCAAAGACCTGGGAACTGAAGCTTTCTTT TRBV6-1 - TRBJ1-1 -
CSARAGTAYGYTF TGCAGTGCTAGAGCCGGGACAGCGTATGGCTACACCTTC TRBV20-1 many TRBJ1-2 TRBD1
CASSPGPRVGYGYTF TGTGCCAGCAGTCCAGGTCCCAGGGTGGGGTATGGCTACACCTTC TRBV12-3/TRBV12-4 many TRBJ1-2 -
CASSIPGMDTEAFF TGTGCCAGTAGTATCCCAGGGATGGACACTGAAGCTTTCTTT TRBV19 many TRBJ1-1 -
CASNLFREGTEAFF TGTGCCAGCAATTTGTTCAGGGAAGGCACTGAAGCTTTCTTT TRBV6-5 many TRBJ1-1 -
CASRQASGHFYGYTF TGTGCCAGCAGGCAGGCTTCAGGACATTTTTATGGCTACACCTTC TRBV6-1 many TRBJ1-2 -
CSARDHHLGRDSPLHF TGCAGTGCTAGAGATCATCATCTTGGACGAGATTCACCCCTCCACTTT TRBV20-1 many TRBJ1-6 -
CSARVGVGEDTQYF TGCAGTGCTAGGGTGGGAGTTGGAGAAGATACGCAGTATTTT TRBV20-1 many TRBJ2-3 -
CASSRDSGSGIEQYF TGCGCCAGCAGTCGGGACAGCGGTTCGGGGATTGAGCAGTACTTC TRBV5-1 few TRBJ2-7 TRBD1
CASSFTRAQETQYF TGTGCCAGCAGTTTCACGCGGGCCCAAGAGACCCAGTACTTC TRBV12-3/TRBV12-4 once TRBJ2-5 -
CASSYTPQAGGGPEAFF TGTGCCAGCAGTTACACCCCTCAGGCAGGGGGGGGTCCTGAAGCTTTCTTT TRBV6-5 - TRBJ1-1 TRBD1
CASSDTSNQPQHF TGTGCCAGCAGTGACACTAGCAATCAGCCCCAGCATTTT TRBV6-1 many TRBJ1-5 -
CASSIIRGGEQYF TGTGCCAGTAGTATCATTAGGGGAGGAGAGCAGTACTTC TRBV19 many TRBJ2-7 -
CAWSGLGGSSPLHF TGTGCCTGGAGTGGTCTGGGCGGTAGTTCACCCCTCCACTTT TRBV30 - TRBJ1-6 -
CASSLGPGLAAAGELFF TGTGCCAGCAGTTTAGGGCCGGGACTAGCGGCGGCCGGGGAGCTGTTTTTT TRBV12-3/TRBV12-4 many TRBJ2-2 TRBD2
CASSQVVQGIYEQYF TGTGCCAGCAGCCAAGTGGTACAGGGGATCTACGAGCAGTACTTC TRBV14 many TRBJ2-7 TRBD1
CASSDSGQAKRGYTF TGTGCCAGCAGTGATTCGGGGCAGGCTAAGAGAGGCTACACCTTC TRBV25-1 many TRBJ1-2 -
CASSLGLGNLGEQYF TGTGCCAGCAGCTTAGGCCTCGGAAATCTGGGCGAGCAGTACTTC TRBV13 many TRBJ2-7 -
CASTPRVLDTGELFF TGTGCCAGCACTCCCAGAGTTTTGGACACCGGGGAGCTGTTTTTT TRBV11-2 many TRBJ2-2 -
CASSDQGDTDTQYF TGTGCCAGCAGTGATCAGGGGGACACAGATACGCAGTATTTT TRBV2 many TRBJ2-3 TRBD1
CASSEWASGSYEQYF TGTGCCAGTAGCGAATGGGCTAGCGGGAGCTACGAGCAGTACTTC TRBV19 - TRBJ2-7 TRBD2
CSATGVYGYTF TGCAGTGCAACGGGGGTCTATGGCTACACCTTC TRBV20-1 - TRBJ1-2 -
CASSPGGTGRAIQYF TGTGCCAGTAGCCCCGGAGGGACAGGGAGGGCCATTCAGTACTTC TRBV19 many TRBJ2-4 TRBD1
CASSLRRSPHGYTF TGTGCCAGCAGTTTACGCCGCTCCCCCCACGGCTACACCTTC TRBV12-3/TRBV12-4 - TRBJ1-2 -
CASSMGQGARGYTF TGTGCCAGTAGTATGGGACAGGGGGCGCGTGGCTACACCTTC TRBV19 many TRBJ1-2 TRBD1
CASSADRVVKNIQYF TGTGCCAGCAGTGCAGACAGGGTCGTCAAAAACATTCAGTACTTC TRBV6-1 - TRBJ2-4 TRBD1
CAWSGGRYGYTF TGTGCCTGGAGTGGAGGGCGGTATGGCTACACCTTC TRBV30 - TRBJ1-2 -
CASMSANTGELFF TGTGCCAGCATGTCTGCGAACACCGGGGAGCTGTTTTTT TRBV28 many TRBJ2-2 -